One sample yielded the 23 T cell receptor beta chains listed below, sequenced in a study of T-cell memory formation after mild COVID-19. MiXCR was run by TCRdb on the 5' RACE reads, yielding one entry per CDR3 protein. The data contain some 150,000 distinct CDR3 sequences, about 23% of them singletons. Sequencing input: PBMCs or a T cell subset sorted from them (not recorded which). The receptors were sampled from an adult woman who had mild COVID-19 (a few samples of this study predate the infection). Cell type and time point are not known.

This chain joins TRBV7-2 and TRBJ2-3, with 8 bases that match TRBD2. CDR1 and CDR2 (germline): SGHTA, FQGNSA. This CDR3 contains 17 residues. V lost 2 bases and J lost 3; bases outside the gene matches: 10. CDR3 amino acids: CASSLLGRGATTDTQYF. DNA of the CDR3: TGTGCCAGCAGCTTACTAGGGCGGGGGGCCACGACAGATACGCAGTATTTT. Full variable domain (remainder filled in from reference TRBV7-2 and TRBJ2-3): GAGVSQSPSNKVTEKGKDVELRCDPISGHTALYWYRQSLGQGLEFLIYFQGNSAPDKSGLPSDRFSAERTGGSVSTLTIQRTQQEDSAVYLCASSLLGRGATTDTQYFGPGTRLTVL.

The chain is built from TRBV24-1 and TRBJ2-7; D is unresolved. The CDR3 is made up of 13 amino acids. The V and J ends lost 3 bases and 1 base respectively, with 6 bases between them. Germline CDR1 and CDR2: KGHDR and SFDVKD. The CDR3 DNA is TGTGCCACCAGTGATGGCAGTTCCTACGAGCAGTACTTC. Translating it yields CATSDGSSYEQYF.

The gene calls are TRBV5-6 and TRBJ1-1; D is unresolved. The CDR3 totals 14 residues. V gave up 4 bases and J gave up 1 base, with 11 bases separating them. The germline gives CDR1 SGHDT, CDR2 YYEEEE. Here the CDR3 reads CASSPGWGNTEAFF. The DNA for the CDR3 is TGTGCCAGCAGCCCGGGTTGGGGGAACACTGAAGCTTTCTTT.

V is TRBV13 and J is TRBJ1-3; D is unresolved. V lost 2 bases and J lost 4, with 12 bases in between. Germline V gene data show CDR1 as PRHDT and CDR2 as FYEKMQ (reference sequence). The CDR3 has 15 residues. This CDR3 reads CASSLPSEVGNTIYF. The CDR3 nucleotides are TGTGCCAGCAGCTTACCCTCGGAGGTCGGAAACACCATATATTTT.

The V call is TRBV4-1, the J call TRBJ2-7; 8 positions match TRBD1. This CDR3 region has 17 residues. Germline V gene lookup returns CDR1 MGHRA and CDR2 YSYEKL. J gave up 4 bases and V 0 bases, and 11 bases lay outside the gene matches. The CDR3 loop reads CASSQEPAGTGVYEQYF. CDR3 coding DNA: TGCGCCAGCAGCCAAGAGCCGGCCGGGACAGGAGTTTACGAGCAGTACTTC.

The chain uses TRBV20-1 and TRBJ1-1; unclear D gene. The CDR3 has 14 amino acids. Looked up from germline, CDR1 is DFQATT and CDR2 is SNEGSKA (reference sequence). The CDR3 nucleotides are TGCATTCCGAGCCAGGCGTCCATGAACACTGAAGCTTTCTTT. This gives the protein CIPSQASMNTEAFF.

The chain's CDR3 is CASSLAVGEQFF. The CDR3 bases are TGTGCCAGCAGCTTAGCCGTGGGTGAGCAGTTCTTC. The V call is TRBV7-9, the J call TRBJ2-1; D is unclear. The CDR3 runs to 12 residues. V dropped 0 bases and J dropped 9 bases, with 6 bases sitting between them. Germline values: CDR1 SEHNR, CDR2 FQNEAQ (reference sequence).

V gene TRBV9 combines with J gene TRBJ2-7, with 7 nucleotides matching TRBD2. The CDR3 sequence is 15 residues long. Germline V gene sequence: CDR1 SGDLS, CDR2 YYNGEE. The trim removed 0 bases at V and 2 bases at J, leaving 5 bases unmatched. CDR3 DNA sequence: TGTGCCAGCAGCGTAGCGTCTAGCGGTACCTACGAGCAGTACTTC. This encodes CASSVASSGTYEQYF. Combining the CDR3 with reference TRBV9 and TRBJ2-7 gives the whole variable domain DSGVTQTPKHLITATGQRVTLRCSPRSGDLSVYWYQQSLDQGLQFLIQYYNGEERAKGNILERFSAQQFPDLHSELNLSSLELGDSALYFCASSVASSGTYEQYFGPGTRLTVT.

The chain couples TRBV2 to TRBJ2-5, with TRBD2 matching over 7 bases. The CDR3 has 15 residues. J lost 5 bases, V lost 10 bases, and 16 bases had no gene match. Germline CDR1 and CDR2: SNHLY and FYNNEI. CDR3 amino acids: CATWSAGARRETQYF. CDR3 bases: TGTGCCACTTGGTCTGCGGGAGCCCGACGGGAGACCCAGTACTTC. Full variable domain (outside the CDR3, taken from reference TRBV2 and TRBJ2-5): EPEVTQTPSHQVTQMGQEVILRCVPISNHLYFYWYRQILGQKVEFLVSFYNNEISEKSEIFDDQFSVERPDGSNFTLKIRSTKLEDSAMYFCATWSAGARRETQYFGPGTRLLVL.

The chain employs TRBV7-9 and TRBJ2-2; D possibly corresponds to TRBD2 (6 bases). CDR3 size: 17 residues. V was clipped by 4 bases and J by 1 base, with 16 bases between them. Germline V gene lookup returns CDR1 SEHNR and CDR2 FQNEAQ (reference sequence). CDR3 bases: TGTGCCAGCAGCTGGGACTTGGGGCGGATGAACACCGGGGAGCTGTTTTTT. Its protein is CASSWDLGRMNTGELFF.

The genes are TRBV6-5 and TRBJ2-1; 15 bases map to TRBD2. There are 15 residues in the CDR3. V was clipped by 7 bases and J by 7 bases; unmatched bases: 5. Germline lookup yields CDR1 MNHEY and CDR2 SVGAGI. Here the CDR3 DNA reads TGTGCCAGCACCACAGGACTAGCGGGGGGGAATGAGCAGTTCTTC. Protein sequence: CASTTGLAGGNEQFF.

The chain uses TRBV28 and TRBJ2-5; D gene ambiguous. Trimming took 3 bases from V and 2 from J, leaving 7 bases between them. CDR1 MDHEN and CDR2 SYDVKM come from the germline V gene. CDR3 length: 13 amino acids. The CDR3 DNA reads TGTGCCAGCAGTTTTATGGGGCAAGAGACCCAGTACTTC. It codes for CASSFMGQETQYF. Looking up the rest from reference TRBV28 and TRBJ2-5 gives the full variable domain: DVKVTQSSRYLVKRTGEKVFLECVQDMDHENMFWYRQDPGLGLRLIYFSYDVKMKEKGDIPEGYSVSREKKERFSLILESASTNQTSMYLCASSFMGQETQYFGPGTRLLVL.

This clonotype was recorded a few times. V gene TRBV7-6 combines with J gene TRBJ1-2; a possible D gene is TRBD1 (5 bases). Trimming pared 10 bases from V and 8 bases from J, leaving 17 bases between. Germline V gives CDR1 SGHVS, CDR2 FNYEAQ. CDR3 length equals 12 residues. CDR3 in DNA: TGTGCCACCTCCGAGTGGGCAGGGGGCTACACCTTC. This translates into CATSEWAGGYTF.

This clonotype was detected a few times. This chain links TRBV7-6 with TRBJ2-3; TRBD2 might be the D (6 bases). The CDR3 spans 15 residues. Trimming pared 5 bases from V and 2 bases from J, leaving 14 bases between. CDR1 is SGHVS, CDR2 FNYEAQ, per germline. The CDR3 protein is CASSTGTLYTDTQYF. CDR3 sequence (DNA): TGTGCCAGCAGCACGGGGACTTTGTACACAGATACGCAGTATTTT.

The chain is built from TRBV7-3 and TRBJ2-3; 9 bases fit TRBD2. Germline CDR1 reads SGHTA; CDR2 reads FQGTGA. The V and J ends lost 5 bases and 5 bases, in that order; junction bases with no gene match: 11. The CDR3 spans 16 residues. In DNA form, the CDR3 reads TGTGCCAGCAGCCCCATCGGCGGGAGGGCCGGAGATACGCAGTATTTT. The encoded protein is CASSPIGGRAGDTQYF.

The V call is TRBV18, the J call TRBJ2-7; the D gene is possibly TRBD2 (5 bases). The V end was cut by 0 bases, the J end by 0 bases, with 12 bases between. There are 16 residues in the CDR3. Germline V CDR1 and CDR2: KGHSH, LQKENI. CDR3 DNA: TGTGCCAGCTCACCACCTACGGAGGTGGGCTCCTACGAGCAGTACTTC. Protein sequence: CASSPPTEVGSYEQYF.

The chain carries TRBV7-9 and TRBJ2-1, with 11 nucleotides matching TRBD1. Germline assignment: CDR1 SEHNR and CDR2 FQNEAQ (reference sequence). This CDR3 is built from 15 residues. The ends lost 5 bases at V and 9 bases at J; junction bases unmatched: 9. CDR3 loop: CASSHRDRGEFEQFF. CDR3 bases: TGTGCCAGCAGCCACCGGGACAGGGGGGAATTTGAGCAGTTCTTC.

This chain joins TRBV9 and TRBJ1-1; 8 bases agree with TRBD1. The CDR3 is 13 residues long. V shed 9 bases and J 2 bases; nucleotides not matched to a gene: 6. Germline V gene data show CDR1 as SGDLS and CDR2 as YYNGEE. CDR3 DNA: TGTGCCACCTACGGGACAGGTAACACTGAAGCTTTCTTT. Translation gives CATYGTGNTEAFF.

In DNA form, the CDR3 reads TGTGCCAGCAGCCTCGGAGAGAGGGGCGGAGGGGCGTACGAGCAGTACTTC. This encodes CASSLGERGGGAYEQYF. This chain joins TRBV7-2 and TRBJ2-7, with D perhaps matching TRBD2 (6 bases). The CDR3 has 17 residues. With 5 bases removed from V and 4 bases from J, the gap between germline ends came to 24 bases. CDR1 SGHTA and CDR2 FQGNSA come from the germline V gene. The whole variable domain, remainder taken from reference TRBV7-2 and TRBJ2-7, is GAGVSQSPSNKVTEKGKDVELRCDPISGHTALYWYRQSLGQGLEFLIYFQGNSAPDKSGLPSDRFSAERTGGSVSTLTIQRTQQEDSAVYLCASSLGERGGGAYEQYFGPGTRLTVT.

This clonotype has more than one count but fewer than ten. The V gene is TRBV9, the J gene TRBJ2-3; D gene unclear. The CDR3 is made up of 12 amino acids. The germline gives CDR1 SGDLS, CDR2 YYNGEE. With 3 bases removed from V and 6 bases from J, the gap between germline ends came to 8 bases. The CDR3 protein is CASSGGMDTQYF. The DNA for the CDR3 is TGTGCCAGCAGCGGGGGAATGGATACGCAGTATTTT.

This clonotype was observed a handful of times. The chain recombines TRBV4-1 with TRBJ2-1, with D possibly being TRBD2 (6 bases). The CDR3 extends over 12 amino acids. Looked up from germline, CDR1 is MGHRA and CDR2 is YSYEKL. Trimming removed 3 bases at V and 13 bases at J, with 13 bases between. The chain's CDR3 is CASSHDTGEQFF. CDR3 DNA sequence: TGCGCCAGCAGCCACGACACGGGGGAACAGTTCTTC.

This sequence joins TRBV12-3 or TRBV12-4 and TRBJ1-5; 8 nucleotides match TRBD1. The CDR3 extends over 17 amino acids. V lost 2 bases and J lost 4; bases outside the gene matches: 10. The CDR3 DNA reads as TGTGCCAGCAGTTTACCCTCGACAGGGGCTCCGAATCAGCCCCAGCATTTT. Protein product: CASSLPSTGAPNQPQHF.

This clonotype was observed a handful of times. CDR3 nucleotide sequence: TGTGCCAGCAGCGGGGGACAGATGCATAATGAAAAACTGTTTTTT. This translates into CASSGGQMHNEKLFF. The rearrangement joins TRBV12-3 or TRBV12-4 to TRBJ1-4; TRBD1 aligns across 7 bases. This CDR3 has 15 residues. V gave up 6 bases and J gave up 4 bases; unmatched junction bases: 8.